This T cell receptor beta chain was identified in a study of shared clonotypes between healthy human individuals. The wider study: CD4 naive and memory got three plates each, CD8 naive two, CD8 memory one.

For this clone: Its antigen is still unknown.

Sequencing used immunoSEQ multiplex PCR; TCRdb keeps in-frame clones, though not all of them. The table records 1 million to 1.2 million clones, roughly 80% of them present only once. Study-wide points: It was the few donors that limited the genetic and exposure-history diversity represented. Generally, naive subsets came out with larger estimated richness than memory subsets. Only blood samples were collected, and tissue repertoires likely differ.

Trimming took 6 bases from V and 8 from J, leaving 19 bases between them. This CDR3 is 14 amino acids long. Germline V gene lookup returns CDR1 MDHEN and CDR2 SYDVKM. V gene TRBV28 combines with J gene TRBJ1-2; D is undetermined. The sequencing sample was made of memory CD4+ T cells from PBMCs. The subset denotes: CD45RA-negative fraction. The sequence was obtained from a man younger than 35 in good health. Some clones in this sample may be carry-over from other donors' samples. CDR3 in amino acids: CASSRGVYDSGYTF. The CDR3 DNA reads as TGTGCCAGCAGCCGCGGAGTTTACGACTCCGGCTACACCTTC.